The 27 T cell receptor beta chains below all came from one sample that was sequenced in a study of blood T cell repertoires in COVID-19. TCRdb's copy holds only in-frame clones and misses some; the assay was immunoSEQ multiplex PCR. This sample carries about 360,000 clones, less than 90% of them seen once, and the ten largest clones take roughly 6.6%. The source material was peripheral blood. The receptor set was obtained from an older woman with COVID-19, enrolled during active disease.

The chain joins TRBV3-1 (or the pseudogene TRBV3-2) to TRBJ2-3, with 10 bases that match TRBD2. The CDR3 loop spans 19 amino acids. J gave up 2 bases and V 0 bases, and 11 bases lay outside the gene matches. CDR1 is LGHDT and CDR2 is YNNKEL in the germline V gene (reference sequence). This CDR3 is CASSQDAMVAGGLTDTQYF. The CDR3 DNA follows: TGTGCCAGCAGCCAAGACGCGATGGTAGCGGGGGGCCTCACAGATACGCAGTATTTT.

The gene calls are TRBV7-2 and TRBJ1-4; maybe TRBD1 (5 bases). The CDR3 spans 13 residues. CDR1 is SGHTA and CDR2 is FQGNSA in the germline V gene. Trimming cost V 3 bases and J 7 bases, with 9 bases left between them. This CDR3 is CASSFDRFEKLFF. DNA of the CDR3: TGTGCCAGCAGCTTCGACAGATTTGAAAAACTGTTTTTT.

This clone has just a few counts. The chain employs TRBV7-6 and TRBJ2-7, with 9 nucleotides matching TRBD2. There are 18 residues in the CDR3. CDR1 and CDR2 from the germline V gene are SGHVS and FNYEAQ. Losses at the gene ends were 4 bases for V and 0 bases for J; bases not matched to a gene: 13. CDR3 residues: CASSSRDSGGGSSYEQYF. The CDR3 region has the DNA TGTGCCAGCAGCTCCCGCGATAGCGGGGGTGGTAGCTCCTACGAGCAGTACTTC.

The chain links TRBV19 to TRBJ2-3; D might be TRBD2 (5 bases). CDR3 length: 15 residues. V shed 6 bases and J shed 8 bases, with 21 bases lying between them. The V gene's germline CDR1 is LNHDA and CDR2 SQIVND (reference sequence). CDR3 bases: TGTGCCAGTAGCGCCGGGGTAACCGGGTCAGGTACGCAGTATTTT. Its protein is CASSAGVTGSGTQYF.

V is TRBV3-1 (or the pseudogene TRBV3-2) and J is TRBJ1-2, with D uncertain. The ends were cut back, 0 bases at V and 5 bases at J, with 13 bases in the middle. CDR3 size: 15 residues. Germline lookup yields CDR1 LGHDT and CDR2 YNNKEL (reference sequence). CDR3 DNA: TGTGCCAGCAGCCAAGAATTCAGGTCGTTTTATGGCTACACCTTC. It is translated as CASSQEFRSFYGYTF.

This rearrangement joins TRBV4-3 to TRBJ2-3; TRBD2 matches at 13 bases. This CDR3 has 16 residues. The V gene's germline CDR1 is LGHNA and CDR2 YSLEER. V lost 4 bases and J lost 4; bases outside the gene matches: 5. Here the CDR3 DNA reads TGCGCCAGCAGCCGTCGGACTAGCGGGGGACCAGATACGCAGTATTTT. It translates to CASSRRTSGGPDTQYF.

This sequence joins TRBV4-1 and TRBJ2-6; D possibly corresponds to TRBD2 (6 bases). V was clipped by 4 bases and J by 9 bases, with 19 bases between them. CDR3 size: 16 residues. CDR1 and CDR2 from the germline V gene are MGHRA and YSYEKL. CDR3 coding DNA: TGCGCCAGCAGCCCAGCTGGGGGGTGGGGTGGCAACGTCCTGACTTTC. It codes for CASSPAGGWGGNVLTF.

The V call is TRBV13, the J call TRBJ2-1; perhaps TRBD2 as D (5 bases). The CDR3 is made up of 15 amino acids. V was cut by 4 bases and J by 7 bases, with 17 bases left in between. CDR1 and CDR2 (germline): PRHDT, FYEKMQ (reference sequence). CDR3 DNA sequence: TGTGCCAGCAGCTCCGCGAGGGCGGCGGAAAATGAGCAGTTCTTC. Protein product: CASSSARAAENEQFF.

This clone was detected once. J is TRBJ2-5 and V is TRBV7-9; 9 nucleotides align to TRBD2. Losses at the gene ends were 10 bases for V and 2 bases for J; bases not matched to a gene: 2. Germline CDR1 is SEHNR and CDR2 is FQNEAQ (reference sequence). The CDR3 loop spans 12 amino acids. The CDR3 sequence: CAISGGQETQYF. DNA for the CDR3: TGTGCCATTAGCGGGGGTCAAGAGACCCAGTACTTC.

The count of this clone is one. The V and J genes are TRBV19 and TRBJ1-2, with 7 bases lining up with TRBD1. The germline CDR1 and CDR2 sequences are LNHDA and SQIVND (reference sequence). J lost 6 bases, V lost 3 bases, and 7 bases had no gene match. This CDR3 is 14 amino acids long. The CDR3 DNA sequence: TGTGCCAGTAGTATTGGGACAGTAACTAATGGCTACACCTTC. Protein sequence: CASSIGTVTNGYTF.

This clone appeared a few times. The rearrangement uses TRBV6-4 and TRBJ1-6; weak D call: TRBD1 (5 bases). V shed 4 bases and J shed 4 bases, with 14 bases lying between them. This CDR3 region has 16 residues. Per germline, CDR1 MRHNA and CDR2 SNTAGT. The CDR3 here is CASSAFGQGYNSPLHF. CDR3 in DNA: TGTGCCAGCAGTGCCTTTGGTCAGGGATATAATTCACCCCTCCACTTT.

This chain links TRBV5-1 with TRBJ1-1; D uncertain. This CDR3 is built from 13 residues. CDR1 is SGHRS and CDR2 is YFSETQ in the germline V gene. V lost 4 bases and J 5 bases, leaving 12 bases between the germline ends. The CDR3 spells CASSPSLQTEAFF. The DNA of the CDR3 is TGCGCCAGCAGCCCCAGTCTCCAGACTGAAGCTTTCTTT.

The chain employs TRBV6-6 and TRBJ2-3, with 9 bases identical to TRBD1. Trimming cost V 6 bases and J 6 bases; bases outside gene matches: 16. CDR1 and CDR2 from the germline V gene are MNHNY and SVGAGI (reference sequence). The CDR3 is 17 residues long. CDR3 DNA sequence: TGTGCCAGCAGCCGAGAAAGGACAGGGGCCCTAGTGGATACGCAGTATTTT. It is translated as CASSRERTGALVDTQYF.

The gene calls are TRBV3-1 (or the pseudogene TRBV3-2) and TRBJ2-7; D call uncertain. The CDR3 is 12 residues long. Germline V lookup: CDR1 LGHDT, CDR2 YNNKEL (reference sequence). V was trimmed by 2 bases and J by 5 bases, leaving 7 bases between them. CDR3 DNA: TGTGCCAGCAGCCAATCCATCAACGAGCAGTACTTC. Translation gives CASSQSINEQYF.

The chain has TRBV7-9 and TRBJ1-2, with D perhaps matching TRBD1 (5 bases). The germline V and J ends were trimmed by 1 base and 5 bases, with 8 bases remaining between them. CDR1 is SEHNR, CDR2 FQNEAQ, per germline (reference sequence). This CDR3 is built from 13 residues. The CDR3 spells CASSLEAGYGYTF. The CDR3 nucleotides read TGTGCCAGCAGCTTAGAGGCAGGGTATGGCTACACCTTC.

This rearrangement joins TRBV6-5 to TRBJ1-1; the match to TRBD1 covers 9 bases. CDR3 length: 15 residues. Germline V lookup: CDR1 MNHEY, CDR2 SVGAGI. V was clipped by 6 bases and J by 1 base; unmatched bases: 6. In DNA, the CDR3 is TGTGCCAGCAGCCCCTTACAGGGGGCGAACACTGAAGCTTTCTTT. Its translation: CASSPLQGANTEAFF.

This chain links TRBV29-1 with TRBJ1-2; tentatively, D is TRBD1 (5 bases). In germline, CDR1 is SQVTM, CDR2 ANQGSEA. CDR3 length equals 12 residues. V was cut by 4 bases and J by 4 bases, with 10 bases left in between. The CDR3 sequence is CSVGGGSYGYTF. For the CDR3, the DNA is TGCAGCGTTGGGGGGGGAAGCTATGGCTACACCTTC.

The genes are TRBV19 and TRBJ1-2; a possible D gene is TRBD1 (6 bases). CDR1 LNHDA and CDR2 SQIVND come from the germline V gene (reference sequence). The CDR3 sequence is 14 residues long. V dropped 5 bases and J dropped 4 bases, with 14 bases sitting between them. The CDR3 DNA reads TGTGCCAGTAGTCGTACAGGGAAGGGCTATGGCTACACCTTC. This gives the protein CASSRTGKGYGYTF.

The V call is TRBV14, the J call TRBJ2-1; D possibly corresponds to TRBD2 (6 bases). V gave up 0 bases and J gave up 5 bases, with 8 bases separating them. CDR1 is SGHDN and CDR2 is FVKESK in the germline V gene. This CDR3 has 14 amino acids. Here the CDR3 reads CASSQEGRHNEQFF. Written as DNA, the CDR3 is TGTGCCAGCAGCCAAGAGGGGAGGCACAATGAGCAGTTCTTC.

This clone was detected once. Other DNA variants within this sample encode the same CDR3. This sequence joins TRBV5-4 and TRBJ1-4; no definite D call. V lost 0 bases to trimming and J lost 8 bases, with 11 bases between them. Germline lookup yields CDR1 SGHNT and CDR2 YYREEE (reference sequence). This CDR3 is built from 14 residues. The chain's CDR3 is CASSLDPGGEKLFF. The CDR3, as DNA: TGTGCCAGCAGCTTGGATCCGGGCGGGGAAAAACTGTTTTTT.

The rearrangement links TRBV27 to TRBJ2-1; D possibly corresponds to TRBD2 (5 bases). The CDR3 is 15 amino acids. Trimming cost V 4 bases and J 0 bases, with 10 bases left between them. CDR1 and CDR2 from the germline V gene are MNHEY and SMNVEV (reference sequence). CDR3 residues: CASSSPGSSYNEQFF. As DNA, the CDR3 is TGTGCCAGCAGTTCCCCGGGGAGCTCCTACAATGAGCAGTTCTTC.

The table lists this clone with a count of one. The V gene is TRBV5-1, the J gene TRBJ2-2, with D possibly being TRBD2 (6 bases). Per germline, CDR1 SGHRS and CDR2 YFSETQ. CDR3 length: 15 residues. The V end was cut by 4 bases, the J end by 3 bases, with 13 bases between. The CDR3 sequence: CASSPGTSDTGELFF. The CDR3 DNA is TGCGCCAGCAGCCCCGGGACTTCTGACACCGGGGAGCTGTTTTTT. The complete variable domain, with remaining parts taken from reference TRBV5-1 and TRBJ2-2, reads KAGVTQTPRYLIKTRGQQVTLSCSPISGHRSVSWYQQTPGQGLQFLFEYFSETQRNKGNFPGRFSGRQFSNSRSEMNVSTLELGDSALYLCASSPGTSDTGELFFGEGSRLTVL.

The chain joins TRBV29-1 to TRBJ2-3; D perhaps matches TRBD2 (6 bases). Between the trimmed V and J ends, which lost 1 base and 1 base, there was a span of 12 bases. This CDR3 is 15 amino acids long. Germline assignment: CDR1 SQVTM and CDR2 ANQGSEA. This chain's CDR3 is CSVEGWGGGTDTQYF. The CDR3 nucleotides read TGCAGCGTTGAAGGCTGGGGCGGGGGCACAGATACGCAGTATTTT.

This sequence joins TRBV20-1 and TRBJ2-3; D gene unclear. V dropped 6 bases and J dropped 1 base, with 2 bases sitting between them. Germline values: CDR1 DFQATT, CDR2 SNEGSKA (reference sequence). There are 10 residues in the CDR3. This chain's CDR3 is CSAGTDTQYF. In DNA, the CDR3 is TGCAGTGCCGGCACAGATACGCAGTATTTT.

This chain uses TRBV3-1 (or the pseudogene TRBV3-2) with TRBJ2-3; D gene ambiguous. Germline CDR1 and CDR2: LGHDT and YNNKEL (reference sequence). V gave up 6 bases and J gave up 7 bases, with 14 bases separating them. The CDR3 loop spans 13 amino acids. The CDR3 region is CASSQVMAHTQYF. The CDR3 bases are TGTGCCAGCAGTCAGGTGATGGCACATACGCAGTATTTT.

The chain uses TRBV6-5 and TRBJ2-7; D may be TRBD1 (6 bases). In germline, CDR1 is MNHEY, CDR2 SVGAGI. CDR3 size: 14 residues. The V and J ends lost 4 bases and 3 bases respectively, with 13 bases between them. CDR3 DNA: TGTGCCAGCAGTTCCGGACAGTTCAACTACGAGCAGTACTTC. As protein: CASSSGQFNYEQYF.

As concerns this clone: In the same sample, other DNA sequences code for this CDR3. The chain carries TRBV18 and TRBJ1-2; 9 positions agree with TRBD1. The junction had 6 bases not matched to a gene; V was cut back by 2 bases and J by 8 bases. Germline loops: CDR1 KGHSH, CDR2 LQKENI. The CDR3 is 14 amino acids. The CDR3 DNA is TGTGCCAGCTCACCAGGGACAGGGATTGGCGGCTACACCTTC. Translated: CASSPGTGIGGYTF. Full variable domain (missing parts from reference TRBV18 and TRBJ1-2): NAGVMQNPRHLVRRRGQEARLRCSPMKGHSHVYWYRQLPEEGLKFMVYLQKENIIDESGMPKERFSAEFPKEGPSILRIQQVVRGDSAAYFCASSPGTGIGGYTFGSGTRLTVV.